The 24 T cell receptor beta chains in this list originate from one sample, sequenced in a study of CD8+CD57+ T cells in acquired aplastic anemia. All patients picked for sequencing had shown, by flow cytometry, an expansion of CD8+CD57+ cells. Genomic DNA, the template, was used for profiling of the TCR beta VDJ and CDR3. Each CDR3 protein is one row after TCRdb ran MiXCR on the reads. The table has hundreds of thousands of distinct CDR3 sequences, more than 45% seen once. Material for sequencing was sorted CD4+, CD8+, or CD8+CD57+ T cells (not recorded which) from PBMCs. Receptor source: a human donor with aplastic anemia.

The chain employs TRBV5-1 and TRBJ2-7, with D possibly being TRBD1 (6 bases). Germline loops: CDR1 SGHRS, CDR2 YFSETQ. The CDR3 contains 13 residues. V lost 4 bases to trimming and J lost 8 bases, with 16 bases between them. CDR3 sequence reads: CASSRTEDSKQYF. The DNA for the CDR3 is TGCGCCAGCAGCAGAACGGAGGACAGTAAGCAGTACTTC.

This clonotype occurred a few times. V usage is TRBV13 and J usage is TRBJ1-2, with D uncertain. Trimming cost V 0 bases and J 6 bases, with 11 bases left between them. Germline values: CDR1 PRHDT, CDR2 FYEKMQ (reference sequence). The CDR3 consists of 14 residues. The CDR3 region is CASSLGGAFNGYTF. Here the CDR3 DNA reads TGTGCCAGCAGCTTAGGGGGCGCGTTTAATGGCTACACCTTC.

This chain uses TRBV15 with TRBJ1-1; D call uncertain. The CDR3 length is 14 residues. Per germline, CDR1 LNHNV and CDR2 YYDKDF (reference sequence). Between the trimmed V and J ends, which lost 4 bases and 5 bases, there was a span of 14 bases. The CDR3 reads CATSMPIVRTEAFF. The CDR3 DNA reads TGTGCCACCAGCATGCCGATAGTGAGGACTGAAGCTTTCTTT.

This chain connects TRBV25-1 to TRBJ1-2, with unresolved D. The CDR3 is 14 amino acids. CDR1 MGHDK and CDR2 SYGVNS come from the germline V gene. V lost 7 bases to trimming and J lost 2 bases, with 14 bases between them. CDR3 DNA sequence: TGTGCCAGCAAGGCGTATACAGCAAACTATGGCTACACCTTC. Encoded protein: CASKAYTANYGYTF.

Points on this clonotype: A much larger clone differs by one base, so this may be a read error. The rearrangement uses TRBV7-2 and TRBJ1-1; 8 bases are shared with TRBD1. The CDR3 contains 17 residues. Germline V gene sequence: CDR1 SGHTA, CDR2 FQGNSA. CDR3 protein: CASSQRDRGLRNAEAFF. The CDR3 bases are TGTGCCAGCAGCCAAAGAGACAGGGGACTTCGGAACGCTGAAGCTTTCTTT.

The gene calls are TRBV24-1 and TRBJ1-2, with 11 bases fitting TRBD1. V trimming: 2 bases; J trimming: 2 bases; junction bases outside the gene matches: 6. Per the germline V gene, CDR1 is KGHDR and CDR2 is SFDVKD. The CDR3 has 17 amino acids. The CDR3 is CATSDSGQGVLNYGYTF. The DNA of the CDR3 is TGTGCCACCAGTGATTCGGGACAGGGGGTGTTAAACTATGGCTACACCTTC.

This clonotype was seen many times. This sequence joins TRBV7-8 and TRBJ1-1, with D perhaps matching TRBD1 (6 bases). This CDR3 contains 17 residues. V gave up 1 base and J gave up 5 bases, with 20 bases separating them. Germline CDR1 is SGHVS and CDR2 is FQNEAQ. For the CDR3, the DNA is TGTGCCAGCAGCTTAGAAGGACCTGGCAGGGGAAGAACTGAAGCTTTCTTT. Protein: CASSLEGPGRGRTEAFF.

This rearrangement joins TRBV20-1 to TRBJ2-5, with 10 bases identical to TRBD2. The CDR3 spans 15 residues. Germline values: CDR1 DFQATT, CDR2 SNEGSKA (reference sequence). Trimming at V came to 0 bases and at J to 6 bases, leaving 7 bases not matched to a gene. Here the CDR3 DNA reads TGCAGTGCTAGAGATCGGGCTAGCGGGGGTAAGACCCAGTACTTC. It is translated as CSARDRASGGKTQYF.

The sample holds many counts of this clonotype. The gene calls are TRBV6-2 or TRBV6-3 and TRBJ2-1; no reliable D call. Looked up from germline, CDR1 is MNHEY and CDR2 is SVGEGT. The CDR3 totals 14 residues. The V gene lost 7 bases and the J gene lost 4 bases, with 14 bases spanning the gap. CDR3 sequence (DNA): TGTGCCAGCATCGCCGGGCCCCGGTACAATGAGCAGTTCTTC. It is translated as CASIAGPRYNEQFF.

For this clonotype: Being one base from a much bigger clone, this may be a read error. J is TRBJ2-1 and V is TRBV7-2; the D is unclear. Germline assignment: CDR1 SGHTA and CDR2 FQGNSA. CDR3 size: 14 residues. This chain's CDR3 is CAGSPGRLVNEQFF. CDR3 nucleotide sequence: TGTGCCGGCAGCCCCGGGCGGTTGGTCAATGAGCAGTTCTTC.

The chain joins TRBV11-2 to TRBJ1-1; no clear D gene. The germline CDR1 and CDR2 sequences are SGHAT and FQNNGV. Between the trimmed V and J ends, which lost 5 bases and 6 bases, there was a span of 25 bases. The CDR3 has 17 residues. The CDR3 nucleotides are TGTGCCAGCAGCGGTGGGCAGATGACGAGGGTGTTTGCTGAAGCTTTCTTT. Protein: CASSGGQMTRVFAEAFF.

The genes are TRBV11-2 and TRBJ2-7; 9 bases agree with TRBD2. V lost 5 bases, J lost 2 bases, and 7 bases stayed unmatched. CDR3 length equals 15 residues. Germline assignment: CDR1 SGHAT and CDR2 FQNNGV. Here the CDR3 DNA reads TGTGCCAGCAGCCTACAGCGGGGGGCGACCTACGAGCAGTACGTC. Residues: CASSLQRGATYEQYV.

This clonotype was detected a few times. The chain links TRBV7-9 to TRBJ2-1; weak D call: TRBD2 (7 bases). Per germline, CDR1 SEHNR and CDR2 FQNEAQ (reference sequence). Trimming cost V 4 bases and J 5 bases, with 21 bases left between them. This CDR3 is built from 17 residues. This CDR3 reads CASSSLPGGQNDNEQFF. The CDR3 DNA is TGTGCCAGCAGCTCCCTTCCGGGGGGCCAGAACGACAATGAGCAGTTCTTC.

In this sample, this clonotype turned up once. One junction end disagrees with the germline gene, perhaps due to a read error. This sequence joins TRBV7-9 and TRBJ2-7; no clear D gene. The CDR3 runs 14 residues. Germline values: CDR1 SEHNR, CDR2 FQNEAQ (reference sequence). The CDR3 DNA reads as TGCGCCAGCAGCCAAGAGCTCGGCCCCTACGAGCAGTACTTC. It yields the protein CASSQELGPYEQYF.

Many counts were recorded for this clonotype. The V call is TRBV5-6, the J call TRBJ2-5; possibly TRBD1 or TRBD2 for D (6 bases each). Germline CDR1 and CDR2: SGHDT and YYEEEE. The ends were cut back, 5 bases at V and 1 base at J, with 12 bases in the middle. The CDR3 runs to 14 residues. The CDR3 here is CASSAPGAQETQYF. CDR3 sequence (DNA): TGTGCCAGCAGTGCGCCGGGGGCCCAAGAGACCCAGTACTTC.

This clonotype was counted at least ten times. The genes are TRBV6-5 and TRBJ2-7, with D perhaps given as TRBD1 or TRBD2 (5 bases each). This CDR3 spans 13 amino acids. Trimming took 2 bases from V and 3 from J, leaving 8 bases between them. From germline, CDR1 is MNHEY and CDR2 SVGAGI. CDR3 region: CASSYGTYYEQYF. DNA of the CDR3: TGTGCCAGCAGTTACGGGACCTACTACGAGCAGTACTTC.

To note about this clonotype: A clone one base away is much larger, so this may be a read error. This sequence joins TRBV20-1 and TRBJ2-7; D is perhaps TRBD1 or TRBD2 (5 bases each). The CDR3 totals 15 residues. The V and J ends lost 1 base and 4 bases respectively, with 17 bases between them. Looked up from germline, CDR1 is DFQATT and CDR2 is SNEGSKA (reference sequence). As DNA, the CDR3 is TGCAGTGCTAGAGGGACCGGGGCCCTCGGGTACGAGCAGTACTTC. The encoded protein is CSARGTGALGYEQYF.

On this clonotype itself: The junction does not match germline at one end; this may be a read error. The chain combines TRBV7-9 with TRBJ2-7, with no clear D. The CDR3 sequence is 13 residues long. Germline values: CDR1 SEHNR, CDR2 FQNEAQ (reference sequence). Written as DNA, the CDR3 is TGTGCCAACAGCTTGCGACAAGCCTACGAGCAGTACTTC. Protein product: CANSLRQAYEQYF.

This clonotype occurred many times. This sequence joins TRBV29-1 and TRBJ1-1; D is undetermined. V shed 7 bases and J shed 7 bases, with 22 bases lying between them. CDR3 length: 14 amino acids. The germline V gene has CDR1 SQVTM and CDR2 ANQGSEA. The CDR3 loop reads CSATWELKVIEAFF. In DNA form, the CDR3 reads TGCAGCGCTACCTGGGAGCTGAAAGTCATTGAAGCTTTCTTT.

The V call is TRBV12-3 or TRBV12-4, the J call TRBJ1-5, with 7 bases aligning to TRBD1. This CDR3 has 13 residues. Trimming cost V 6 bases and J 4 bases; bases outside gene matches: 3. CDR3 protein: CASSQQGNQPQHF. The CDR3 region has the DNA TGTGCCAGCAGCCAACAGGGGAATCAGCCCCAGCATTTT.

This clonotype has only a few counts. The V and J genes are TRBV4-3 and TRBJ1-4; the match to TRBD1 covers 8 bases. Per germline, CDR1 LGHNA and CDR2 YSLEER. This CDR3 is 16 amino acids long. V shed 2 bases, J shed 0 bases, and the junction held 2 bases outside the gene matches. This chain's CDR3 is CASSQIQGATNEKLFF. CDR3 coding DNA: TGCGCCAGCAGCCAAATACAGGGGGCAACTAATGAAAAACTGTTTTTT.

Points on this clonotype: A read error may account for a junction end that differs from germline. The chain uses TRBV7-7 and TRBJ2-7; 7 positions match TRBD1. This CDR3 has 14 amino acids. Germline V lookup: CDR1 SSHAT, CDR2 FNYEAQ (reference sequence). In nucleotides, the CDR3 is TGTGCTAGCAGCCTACGGACAGGTCCGGACGAGCAGTACTTC. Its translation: CASSLRTGPDEQYF.

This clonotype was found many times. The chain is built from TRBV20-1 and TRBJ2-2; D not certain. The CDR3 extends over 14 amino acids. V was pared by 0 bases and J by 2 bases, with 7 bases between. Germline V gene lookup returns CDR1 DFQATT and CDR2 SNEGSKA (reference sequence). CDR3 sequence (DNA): TGCAGTGCTAGAGATAACTTTAACACCGGGGAGCTGTTTTTT. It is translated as CSARDNFNTGELFF.

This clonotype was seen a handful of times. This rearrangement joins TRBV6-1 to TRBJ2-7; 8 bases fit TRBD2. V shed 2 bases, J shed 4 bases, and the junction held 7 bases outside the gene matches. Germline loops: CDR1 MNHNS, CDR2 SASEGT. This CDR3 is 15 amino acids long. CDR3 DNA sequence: TGTGCCAGCAGTGAATGGGGAGCGGGAGCTTACGAGCAGTACTTC. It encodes CASSEWGAGAYEQYF.